The source of this T cell receptor beta chain is a study of CD8 T cells in ankylosing spondylitis. In this sample, this clonotype is medium-sized (0.01 to 0.1%). Its antigen is unknown. Germline assignment: CDR1 SGDLS and CDR2 YYNGEE. This CDR3 is built from 16 residues. Trimming cost V 1 base and J 5 bases, with 15 bases left between them. Study-level findings and limits: Within peripheral blood, clones linked to disease were CD8+ and relatively rare. Fewer than ten highly homologous variants made up a TCR beta motif, and this motif appeared characteristic of ankylosing spondylitis blood.

Quantitative 5'-RACE with molecular barcodes produced the TCR beta libraries. TCRdb re-analysed the 5' RACE reads in MiXCR, keeping a single row per CDR3 protein. The sample has around 800 distinct CDR3 sequences, around 2.6% seen once. This receptor was obtained from a male donor with ankylosing spondylitis or in good health (not recorded which). Sequenced: blood, either unsorted or a sorted T cell fraction (not recorded which). J is TRBJ2-2 and V is TRBV9, with D possibly being TRBD1 or TRBD2 (5 bases each). The CDR3 nucleotides are TGTGCCAGCAGCGTAACCGGGACCGGACATACCGGGGAGCTGTTTTTT. Protein product: CASSVTGTGHTGELFF. Supplemented by reference TRBV9 and TRBJ2-2, the full variable domain reads DSGVTQTPKHLITATGQRVTLRCSPRSGDLSVYWYQQSLDQGLQFLIQYYNGEERAKGNILERFSAQQFPDLHSELNLSSLELGDSALYFCASSVTGTGHTGELFFGEGSRLTVL.